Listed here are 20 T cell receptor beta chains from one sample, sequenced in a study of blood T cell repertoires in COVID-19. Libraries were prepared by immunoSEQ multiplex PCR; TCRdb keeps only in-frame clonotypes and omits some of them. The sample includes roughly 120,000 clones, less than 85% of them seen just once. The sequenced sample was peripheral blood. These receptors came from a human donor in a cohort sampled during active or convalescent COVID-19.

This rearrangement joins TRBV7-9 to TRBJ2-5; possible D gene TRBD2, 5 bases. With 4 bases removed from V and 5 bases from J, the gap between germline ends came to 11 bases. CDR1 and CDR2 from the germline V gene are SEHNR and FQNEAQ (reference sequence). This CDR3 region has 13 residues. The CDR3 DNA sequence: TGTGCCAGCAGCTCCTTTAGCGTCGAGACCCAGTACTTC. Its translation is CASSSFSVETQYF. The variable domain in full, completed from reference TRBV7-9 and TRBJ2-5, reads DTGVSQNPRHKITKRGQNVTFRCDPISEHNRLYWYRQTLGQGPEFLTYFQNEAQLEKSRLLSDRFSAERPKGSFSTLEIQRTEQGDSAMYLCASSSFSVETQYFGPGTRLLVL.

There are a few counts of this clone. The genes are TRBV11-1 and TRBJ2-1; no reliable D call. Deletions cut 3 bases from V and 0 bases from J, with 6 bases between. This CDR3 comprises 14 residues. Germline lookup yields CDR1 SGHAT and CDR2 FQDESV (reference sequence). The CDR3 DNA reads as TGTGCCAGCAGCTTGAGCGTCTCCTACAATGAGCAGTTCTTC. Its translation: CASSLSVSYNEQFF.

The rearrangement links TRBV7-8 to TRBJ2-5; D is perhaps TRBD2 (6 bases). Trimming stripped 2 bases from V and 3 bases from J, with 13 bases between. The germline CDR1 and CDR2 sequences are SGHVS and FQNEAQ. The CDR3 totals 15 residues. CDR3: CASSLKGLREETQYF. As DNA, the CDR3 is TGTGCCAGCAGCTTAAAGGGACTCAGAGAAGAGACCCAGTACTTC.

The CDR3, as DNA: TGTGCCAGCAGCACGCAGGGTGGTGGCTACACCTTC. Translating gives CASSTQGGGYTF. The V call is TRBV7-2, the J call TRBJ1-2; tentative D call: TRBD1 (5 bases). Germline CDR1 reads SGHTA; CDR2 reads FQGNSA. Trimming left V 5 bases short and J 7 bases short, with 11 bases between. There are 12 residues in the CDR3.

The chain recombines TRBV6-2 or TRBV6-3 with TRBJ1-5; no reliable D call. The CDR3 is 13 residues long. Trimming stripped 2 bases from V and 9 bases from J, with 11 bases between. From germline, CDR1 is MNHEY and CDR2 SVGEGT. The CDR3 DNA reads TGTGCCAGCAGTTACCAGATCGCGGGGCCCCAGCATTTT. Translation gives CASSYQIAGPQHF.

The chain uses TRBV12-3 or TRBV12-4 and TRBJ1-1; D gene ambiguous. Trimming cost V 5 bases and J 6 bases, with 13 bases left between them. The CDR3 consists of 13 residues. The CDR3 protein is CASSLLRYAEAFF. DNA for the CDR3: TGTGCCAGCAGTCTTCTGCGGTACGCTGAAGCTTTCTTT.

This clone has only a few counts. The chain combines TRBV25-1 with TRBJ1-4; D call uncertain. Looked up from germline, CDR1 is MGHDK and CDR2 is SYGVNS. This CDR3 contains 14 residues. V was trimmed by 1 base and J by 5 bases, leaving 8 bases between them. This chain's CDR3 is CASSELSVNEKLFF. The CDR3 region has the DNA TGTGCCAGCAGTGAATTGTCCGTGAATGAAAAACTGTTTTTT.

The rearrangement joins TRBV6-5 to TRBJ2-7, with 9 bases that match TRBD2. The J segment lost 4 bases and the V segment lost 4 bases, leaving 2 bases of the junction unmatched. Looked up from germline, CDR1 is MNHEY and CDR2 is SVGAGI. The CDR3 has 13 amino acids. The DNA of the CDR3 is TGTGCCAGCAGTTCCCTAGCGGGGTACGAGCAGTACTTC. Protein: CASSSLAGYEQYF.

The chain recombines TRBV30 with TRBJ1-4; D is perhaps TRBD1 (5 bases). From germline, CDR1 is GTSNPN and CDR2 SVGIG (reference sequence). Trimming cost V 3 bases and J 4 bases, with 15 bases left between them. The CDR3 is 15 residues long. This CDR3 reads CAWRIAGQRNEKLFF. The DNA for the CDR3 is TGTGCCTGGAGGATAGCGGGGCAGCGTAATGAAAAACTGTTTTTT. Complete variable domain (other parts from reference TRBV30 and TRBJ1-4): SQTIHQWPATLVQPVGSPLSLECTVEGTSNPNLYWYRQAAGRGLQLLFYSVGIGQISSEVPQNLSASRPQDRQFILSSKKLLLSDSGFYLCAWRIAGQRNEKLFFGSGTQLSVL.

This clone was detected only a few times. CDR3 residues: CSVHKFGETQYF. DNA of the CDR3: TGCAGCGTCCACAAGTTCGGGGAGACCCAGTACTTC. This chain links TRBV29-1 with TRBJ2-5, with D unresolved. The CDR3 loop spans 12 amino acids. V dropped 6 bases and J dropped 5 bases, with 13 bases sitting between them. Germline CDR1 is SQVTM and CDR2 is ANQGSEA.

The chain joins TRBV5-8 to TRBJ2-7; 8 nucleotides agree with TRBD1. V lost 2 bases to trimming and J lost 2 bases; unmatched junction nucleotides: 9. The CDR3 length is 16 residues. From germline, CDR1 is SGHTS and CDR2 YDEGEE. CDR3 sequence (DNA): TGTGCCAGCAGCTTAACCGGGACAGGAGACCCCTACGAGCAGTACTTC. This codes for CASSLTGTGDPYEQYF.

The CDR3 loop reads CASTPTQRNEQFF. In DNA form, the CDR3 reads TGTGCCAGCACCCCCACCCAGCGGAATGAGCAGTTCTTC. V is TRBV12-3 or TRBV12-4 and J is TRBJ2-1, with D possibly TRBD2 on 5 matching bases. The CDR3 extends over 13 amino acids. Trimming took 7 bases from V and 7 from J, leaving 14 bases between them.

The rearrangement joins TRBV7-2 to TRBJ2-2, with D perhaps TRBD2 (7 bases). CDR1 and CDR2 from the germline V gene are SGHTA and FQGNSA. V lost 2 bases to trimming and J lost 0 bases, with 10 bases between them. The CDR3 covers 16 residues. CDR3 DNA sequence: TGTGCCAGCAGCTTATCCGGGGGGCCGAACACCGGGGAGCTGTTTTTT. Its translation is CASSLSGGPNTGELFF.

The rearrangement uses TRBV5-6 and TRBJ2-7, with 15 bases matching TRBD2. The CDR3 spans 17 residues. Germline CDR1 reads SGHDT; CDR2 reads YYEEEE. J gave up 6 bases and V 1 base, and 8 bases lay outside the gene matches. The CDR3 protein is CASSLRTSGRAGGEQYF. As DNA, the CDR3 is TGTGCCAGCAGCTTGAGGACTAGCGGGAGGGCGGGAGGCGAGCAGTACTTC.

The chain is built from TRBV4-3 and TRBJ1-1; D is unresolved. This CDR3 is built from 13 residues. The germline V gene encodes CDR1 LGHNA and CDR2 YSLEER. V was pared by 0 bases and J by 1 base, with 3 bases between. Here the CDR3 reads CASSQDSNTEAFF. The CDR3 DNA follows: TGCGCCAGCAGCCAAGACTCGAACACTGAAGCTTTCTTT.

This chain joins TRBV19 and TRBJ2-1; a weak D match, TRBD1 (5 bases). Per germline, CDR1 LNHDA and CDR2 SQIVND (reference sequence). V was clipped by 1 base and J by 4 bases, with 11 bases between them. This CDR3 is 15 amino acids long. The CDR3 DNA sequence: TGTGCCAGTAGTATAGGTGCAGGGTGGTACAATGAGCAGTTCTTC. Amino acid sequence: CASSIGAGWYNEQFF.

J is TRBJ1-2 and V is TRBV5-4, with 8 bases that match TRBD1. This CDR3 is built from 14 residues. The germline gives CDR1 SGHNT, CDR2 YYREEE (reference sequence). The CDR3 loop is CVTGGQGASYGYTF. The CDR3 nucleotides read TGTGTCACCGGGGGGCAGGGGGCTTCCTATGGCTACACCTTC.

This CDR3 reads CASTSSGALNTGELFF. Written as DNA, the CDR3 is TGTGCCAGCACCTCTAGCGGGGCGTTGAACACCGGGGAGCTGTTTTTT. The chain employs TRBV9 and TRBJ2-2, with 9 bases aligning to TRBD2. The CDR3 covers 16 residues. CDR1 SGDLS and CDR2 YYNGEE come from the germline V gene. J gave up 1 base and V 6 bases, and 7 bases lay outside the gene matches.

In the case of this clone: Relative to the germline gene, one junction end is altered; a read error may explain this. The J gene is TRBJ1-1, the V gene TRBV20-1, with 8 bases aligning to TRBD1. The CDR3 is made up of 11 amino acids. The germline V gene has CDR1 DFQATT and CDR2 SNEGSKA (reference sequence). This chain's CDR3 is CSARDRGEAFF. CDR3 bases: TGCAGTGCAAGAGACAGGGGTGAAGCTTTCTTT.

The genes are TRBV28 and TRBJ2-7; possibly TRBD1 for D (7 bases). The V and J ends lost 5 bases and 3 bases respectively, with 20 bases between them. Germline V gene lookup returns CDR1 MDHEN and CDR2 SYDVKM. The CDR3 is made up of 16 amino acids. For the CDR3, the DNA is TGTGCCAGCAGTCCACGACAGGGAGGCGTTGGCTACGAGCAGTACTTC. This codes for CASSPRQGGVGYEQYF.